This entry features one T cell receptor beta chain sequence. Its recognized antigen is unknown. Per-base quality was not reported, and no clone a single base away is much larger than it. These data originate in a study of spatial heterogeneity in lung cancer (dated by TCRdb to 2018 to 2020). In the study overall: Beta-chain transcripts were consistently detected in greater numbers than alpha-chain transcripts, which likely reflects a higher abundance of beta-chain transcripts. In the raw uncorrected reads, each unique combination of TCR and UMI appeared on average more than ten times. TCR alpha and beta repertoires were quantitatively compared across multiple tumor regions, matched nontumor lung and blood in non-small cell lung cancer. TCR repertoire features were related to nonsynonymous mutation counts determined by whole-exome sequencing of tumor tissue. Both alpha and beta chains were TCR-sequenced in 210 or so tumor regions, some 64 matched nontumor lung samples and 55 to 60 PBMC samples obtained at surgery. Findings and caveats that apply to the study as a whole: Ubiquitous expanded tumor TCRs were detected in blood more often at tumor resection than at routine follow-up. Confirming at a functional level the hypothesis that regional TCRs recognize regional mutations was considered to require additional single-cell paired TCR alpha and beta sequencing.

The germline V gene (reference sequence) supplies CDR1 LNHDA and CDR2 SQIVND. Trimming at the junction amounts to 6 bases on V and 4 bases on J, and the germline ends lie 15 bases apart. The CDR3 runs 15 residues from the cysteine to the phenylalanine. The kept DNA is CDR3 alone, 45 bases in frame from the first base. Library preparation used 5' RACE. The reads were generated on a NextSeq 500. To allow correction of PCR and sequencing errors, the TCR library protocol tagged every TCR cDNA molecule with a unique molecular identifier. On the authors' methods: TCR identification, UMI-based error correction and CDR3 extraction were performed with Decombinator tools. TCRs above a frequency of 2 per 1,000, corresponding to the top 1% of the tumor frequency distribution, were defined as expanded. Renyi diversity was computed with the R vegan package after each repertoire had been subsampled 100 times to 5,000 TCRs. To build CDR3 similarity networks, amino acid triplet string-kernel similarity was used, and CDR3s were connected when their pairwise similarity was above 0.82. TCRdb took the public reads, trimmed them with fastp at Q25, ran MiXCR for clone calling and kept in-frame beta chains. Each entry is one CDR3 protein sequence, shown with its most common DNA and genes. The V and J calls come from TCRdb's annotation, not from the publication. The table for this sample lists approximately 44,000 distinct CDR3 sequences; about 12% of them were counted only once. 42% of the sample comes from the top ten.

The time point label corresponds to: sample taken at primary tumor resection. TCR sequencing used whole RNA extracted from tumor and nontumor lung tissue, or from cryopreserved PBMC samples, without cell sorting. The donors were approximately 70 patients from the lung TRACERx cohort who had early-stage, untreated non-small cell lung cancer. A patient was chosen for TCR sequencing only when enough RNA was available from at least two tumor regions. The sequenced sample was PBMCs, obtained at surgery. The clonotype originates from a female donor with early-stage non-small cell lung cancer. The sequence joins TRBV19 to TRBJ1-4; the D gene cannot be named for sure. For the CDR3, the sequence is CASRQPRANNEKLFF. The nucleotide sequence reads TGTGCCAGTAGACAACCGAGGGCCAATAATGAAAAACTGTTTTTT.